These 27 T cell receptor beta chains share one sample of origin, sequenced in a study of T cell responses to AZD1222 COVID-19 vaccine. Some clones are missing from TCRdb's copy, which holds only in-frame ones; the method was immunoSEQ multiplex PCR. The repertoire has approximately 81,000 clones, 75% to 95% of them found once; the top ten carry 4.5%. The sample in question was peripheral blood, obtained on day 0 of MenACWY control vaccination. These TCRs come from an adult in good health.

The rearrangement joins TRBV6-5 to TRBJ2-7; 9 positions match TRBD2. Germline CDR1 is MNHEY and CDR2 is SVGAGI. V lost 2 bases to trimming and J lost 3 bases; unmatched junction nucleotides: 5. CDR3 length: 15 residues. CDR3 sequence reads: CASSYTGLADYEQYF. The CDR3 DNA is TGTGCCAGCAGTTACACGGGACTAGCAGACTACGAGCAGTACTTC.

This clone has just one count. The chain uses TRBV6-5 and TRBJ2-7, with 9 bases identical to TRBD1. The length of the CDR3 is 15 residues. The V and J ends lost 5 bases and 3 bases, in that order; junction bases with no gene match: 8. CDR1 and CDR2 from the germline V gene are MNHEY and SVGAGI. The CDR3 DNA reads TGTGCCAGCAGTAGATCCGGGACAGGGTACTACGAGCAGTACTTC. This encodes CASSRSGTGYYEQYF.

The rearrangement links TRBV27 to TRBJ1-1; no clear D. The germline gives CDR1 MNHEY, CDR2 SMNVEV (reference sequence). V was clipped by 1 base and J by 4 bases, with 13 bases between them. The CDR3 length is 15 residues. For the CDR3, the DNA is TGTGCCAGCAGTTTATTAACTCCAATGGGCACTGAAGCTTTCTTT. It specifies CASSLLTPMGTEAFF.

In nucleotides, the CDR3 is TGTGCCAGCAGCCAAGATCGCGGCAAGACCTACGAGCAGTACTTC. Translating gives CASSQDRGKTYEQYF. This chain joins TRBV3-1 (or the pseudogene TRBV3-2) and TRBJ2-7, with D unresolved. The germline CDR1 and CDR2 sequences are LGHDT and YNNKEL (reference sequence). With 0 bases removed from V and 2 bases from J, the gap between germline ends came to 11 bases. CDR3 length equals 15 residues.

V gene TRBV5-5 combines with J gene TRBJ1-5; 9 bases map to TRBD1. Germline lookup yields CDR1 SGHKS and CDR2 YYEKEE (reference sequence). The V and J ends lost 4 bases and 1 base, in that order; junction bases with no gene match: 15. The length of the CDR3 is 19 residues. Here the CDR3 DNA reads TGTGCCAGCAGCACTGTATTCCGGGACAGGGTATTGAGCAATCAGCCCCAGCATTTT. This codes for CASSTVFRDRVLSNQPQHF.

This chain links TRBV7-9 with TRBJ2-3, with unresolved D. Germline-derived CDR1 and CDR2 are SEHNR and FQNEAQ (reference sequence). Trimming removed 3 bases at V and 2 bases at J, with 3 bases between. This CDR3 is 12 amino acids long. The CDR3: CASSFYTDTQYF. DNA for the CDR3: TGTGCCAGCAGCTTTTACACAGATACGCAGTATTTT.

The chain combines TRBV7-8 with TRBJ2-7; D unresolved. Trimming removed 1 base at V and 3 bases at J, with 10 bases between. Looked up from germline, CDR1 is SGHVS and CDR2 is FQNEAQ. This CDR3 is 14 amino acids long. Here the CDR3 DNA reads TGTGCCAGCAGCTTAGGTCAGGTTTTCTACGAGCAGTACTTC. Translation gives CASSLGQVFYEQYF.

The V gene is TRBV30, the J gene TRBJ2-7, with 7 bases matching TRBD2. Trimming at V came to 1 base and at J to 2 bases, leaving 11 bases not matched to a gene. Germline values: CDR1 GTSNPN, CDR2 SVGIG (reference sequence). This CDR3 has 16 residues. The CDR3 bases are TGTGCCTGGAGTGCCCTAGAGCGGGACTCAACCTACGAGCAGTACTTC. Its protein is CAWSALERDSTYEQYF.

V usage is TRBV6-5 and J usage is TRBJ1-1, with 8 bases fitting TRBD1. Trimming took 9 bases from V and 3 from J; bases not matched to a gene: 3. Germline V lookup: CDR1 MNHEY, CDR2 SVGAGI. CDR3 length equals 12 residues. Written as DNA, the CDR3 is TGTGCCAGTGACAGGGGCGACACTGAAGCTTTCTTT. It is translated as CASDRGDTEAFF.

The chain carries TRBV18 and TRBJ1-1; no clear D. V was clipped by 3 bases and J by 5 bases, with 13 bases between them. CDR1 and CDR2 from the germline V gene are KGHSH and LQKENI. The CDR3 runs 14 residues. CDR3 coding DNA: TGTGCCAGCTCACCCTTGTCCGATGGGACTGAAGCTTTCTTT. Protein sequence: CASSPLSDGTEAFF.

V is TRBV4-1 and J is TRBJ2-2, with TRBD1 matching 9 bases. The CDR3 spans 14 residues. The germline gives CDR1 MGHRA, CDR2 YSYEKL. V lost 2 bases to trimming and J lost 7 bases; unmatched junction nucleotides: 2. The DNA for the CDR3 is TGCGCCAGCAGCCAATGGACAGGGGACGGGGAGCTGTTTTTT. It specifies CASSQWTGDGELFF.

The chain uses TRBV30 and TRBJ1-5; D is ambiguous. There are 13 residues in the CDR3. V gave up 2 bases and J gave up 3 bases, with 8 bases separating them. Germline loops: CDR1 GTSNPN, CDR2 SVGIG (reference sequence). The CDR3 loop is CAWSTRDNQPQHF. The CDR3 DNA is TGTGCCTGGAGTACGCGCGACAATCAGCCCCAGCATTTT.

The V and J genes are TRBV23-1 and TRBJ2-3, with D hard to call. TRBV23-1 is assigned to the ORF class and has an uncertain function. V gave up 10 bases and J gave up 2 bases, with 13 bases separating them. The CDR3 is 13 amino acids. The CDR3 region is CATARTYTDTQYF. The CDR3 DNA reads TGCGCCACAGCTCGGACCTACACAGATACGCAGTATTTT.

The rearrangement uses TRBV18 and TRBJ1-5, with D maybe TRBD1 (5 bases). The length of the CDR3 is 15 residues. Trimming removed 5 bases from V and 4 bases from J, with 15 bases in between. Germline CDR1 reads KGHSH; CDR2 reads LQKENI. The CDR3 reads CASSLNPGLNQPQHF. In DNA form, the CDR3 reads TGTGCCAGCTCATTAAATCCGGGGCTGAATCAGCCCCAGCATTTT.

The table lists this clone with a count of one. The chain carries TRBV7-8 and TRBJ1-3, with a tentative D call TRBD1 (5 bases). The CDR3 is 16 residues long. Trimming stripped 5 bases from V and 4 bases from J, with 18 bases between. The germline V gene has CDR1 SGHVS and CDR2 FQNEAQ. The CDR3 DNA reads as TGTGCCAGCAGCCCCGAAGCAGGGTCCGGGGGAAACACCATATATTTT. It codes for CASSPEAGSGGNTIYF.

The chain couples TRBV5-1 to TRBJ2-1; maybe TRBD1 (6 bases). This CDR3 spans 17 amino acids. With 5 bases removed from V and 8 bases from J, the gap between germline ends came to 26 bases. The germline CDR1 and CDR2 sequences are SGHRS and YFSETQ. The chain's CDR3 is CASSSWDTGIITHEQFF. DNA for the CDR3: TGCGCCAGCAGTAGCTGGGACACGGGAATAATCACCCATGAGCAGTTCTTC.

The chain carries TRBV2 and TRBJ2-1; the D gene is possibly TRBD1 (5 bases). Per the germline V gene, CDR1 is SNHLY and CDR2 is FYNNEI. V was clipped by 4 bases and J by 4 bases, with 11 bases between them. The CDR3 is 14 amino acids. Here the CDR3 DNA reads TGTGCCAGCAGTGTAAGGGGAACTTACAATGAGCAGTTCTTC. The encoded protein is CASSVRGTYNEQFF.

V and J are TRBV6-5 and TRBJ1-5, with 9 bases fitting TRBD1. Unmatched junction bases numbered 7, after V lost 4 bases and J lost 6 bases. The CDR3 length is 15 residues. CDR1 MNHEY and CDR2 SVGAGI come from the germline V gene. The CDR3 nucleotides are TGTGCCAGCAGTTTCACAGGGGGCTCGGGTCAGCCCCAGCATTTT. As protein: CASSFTGGSGQPQHF.

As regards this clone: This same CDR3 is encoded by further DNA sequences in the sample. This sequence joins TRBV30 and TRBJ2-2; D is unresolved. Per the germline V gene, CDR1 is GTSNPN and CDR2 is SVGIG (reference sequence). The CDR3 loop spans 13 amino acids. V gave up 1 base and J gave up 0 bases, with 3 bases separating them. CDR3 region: CAWSGSNTGELFF. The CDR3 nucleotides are TGTGCCTGGAGTGGTTCGAACACCGGGGAGCTGTTTTTT. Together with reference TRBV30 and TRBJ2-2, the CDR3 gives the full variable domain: SQTIHQWPATLVQPVGSPLSLECTVEGTSNPNLYWYRQAAGRGLQLLFYSVGIGQISSEVPQNLSASRPQDRQFILSSKKLLLSDSGFYLCAWSGSNTGELFFGEGSRLTVL.

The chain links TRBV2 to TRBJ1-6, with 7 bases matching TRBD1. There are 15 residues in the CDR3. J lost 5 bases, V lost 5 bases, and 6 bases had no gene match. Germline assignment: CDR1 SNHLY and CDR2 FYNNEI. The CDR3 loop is CASSHRGEDNSPLHF. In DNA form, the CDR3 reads TGTGCCAGCAGTCACAGGGGAGAGGATAATTCACCCCTCCACTTT.

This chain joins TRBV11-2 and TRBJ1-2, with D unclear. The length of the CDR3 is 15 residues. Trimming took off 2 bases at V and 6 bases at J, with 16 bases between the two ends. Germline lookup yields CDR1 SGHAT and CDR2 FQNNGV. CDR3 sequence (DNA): TGTGCCAGCAGCTTAAAGAACGATCCTAGGAATGGCTACACCTTC. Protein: CASSLKNDPRNGYTF. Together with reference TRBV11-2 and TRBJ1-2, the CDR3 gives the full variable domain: EAGVAQSPRYKIIEKRQSVAFWCNPISGHATLYWYQQILGQGPKLLIQFQNNGVVDDSQLPKDRFSAERLKGVDSTLKIQPAKLEDSAVYLCASSLKNDPRNGYTFGSGTRLTVV.

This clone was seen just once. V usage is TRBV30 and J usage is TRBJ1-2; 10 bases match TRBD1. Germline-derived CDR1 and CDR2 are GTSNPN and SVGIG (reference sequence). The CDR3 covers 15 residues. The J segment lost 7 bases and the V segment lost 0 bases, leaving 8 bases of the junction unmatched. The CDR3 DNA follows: TGTGCCTGGAGTGTACGCCGCGGGACAGGGGCTGGCTACACCTTC. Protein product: CAWSVRRGTGAGYTF.

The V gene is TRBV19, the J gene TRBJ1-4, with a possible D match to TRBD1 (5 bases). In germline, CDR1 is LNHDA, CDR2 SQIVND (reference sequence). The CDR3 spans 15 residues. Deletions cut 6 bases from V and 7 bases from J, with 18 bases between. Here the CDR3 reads CASSRGATTGEKLFF. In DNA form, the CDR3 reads TGTGCCAGTAGCCGCGGGGCCACAACGGGTGAAAAACTGTTTTTT.

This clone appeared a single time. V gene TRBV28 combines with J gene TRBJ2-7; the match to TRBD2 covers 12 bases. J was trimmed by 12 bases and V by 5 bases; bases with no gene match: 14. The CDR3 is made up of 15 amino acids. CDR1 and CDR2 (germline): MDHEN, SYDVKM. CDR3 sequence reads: CASSPFASGRVVLYF. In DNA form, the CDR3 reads TGTGCCAGCAGTCCCTTTGCTAGCGGGAGGGTTGTGCTGTACTTC.

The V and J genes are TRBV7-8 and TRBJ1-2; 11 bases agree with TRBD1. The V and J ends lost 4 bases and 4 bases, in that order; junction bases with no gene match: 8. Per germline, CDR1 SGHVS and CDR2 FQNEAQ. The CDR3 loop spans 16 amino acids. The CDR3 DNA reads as TGTGCCAGCAGCTCATCCGGGACAGGGGGAGGCTATGGCTACACCTTC. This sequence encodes CASSSSGTGGGYGYTF.

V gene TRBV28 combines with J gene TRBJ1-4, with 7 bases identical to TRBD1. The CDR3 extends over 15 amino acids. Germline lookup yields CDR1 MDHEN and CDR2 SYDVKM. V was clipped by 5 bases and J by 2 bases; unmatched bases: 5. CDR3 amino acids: CASSPPGQTNEKLFF. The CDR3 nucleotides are TGTGCCAGCAGTCCCCCGGGACAGACTAATGAAAAACTGTTTTTT.

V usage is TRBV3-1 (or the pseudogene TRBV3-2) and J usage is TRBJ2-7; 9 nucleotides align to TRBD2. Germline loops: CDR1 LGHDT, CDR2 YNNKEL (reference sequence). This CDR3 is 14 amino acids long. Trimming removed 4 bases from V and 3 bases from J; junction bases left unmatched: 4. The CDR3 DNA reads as TGTGCCAGCAGCCCCGGGACTAGCCGCTACGAGCAGTACTTC. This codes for CASSPGTSRYEQYF.